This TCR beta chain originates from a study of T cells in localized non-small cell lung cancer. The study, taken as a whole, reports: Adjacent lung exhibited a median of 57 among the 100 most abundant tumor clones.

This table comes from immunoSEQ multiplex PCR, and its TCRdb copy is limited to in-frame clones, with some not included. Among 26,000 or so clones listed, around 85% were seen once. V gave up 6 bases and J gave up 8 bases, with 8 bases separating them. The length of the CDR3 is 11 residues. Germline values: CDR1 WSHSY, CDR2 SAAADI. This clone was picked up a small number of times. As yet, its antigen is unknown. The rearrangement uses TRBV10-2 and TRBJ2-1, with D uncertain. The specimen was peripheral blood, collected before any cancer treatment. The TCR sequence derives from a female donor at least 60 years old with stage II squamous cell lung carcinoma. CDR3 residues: CASRGSYEQFF. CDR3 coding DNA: TGCGCCAGCAGAGGTAGCTATGAGCAGTTCTTC.